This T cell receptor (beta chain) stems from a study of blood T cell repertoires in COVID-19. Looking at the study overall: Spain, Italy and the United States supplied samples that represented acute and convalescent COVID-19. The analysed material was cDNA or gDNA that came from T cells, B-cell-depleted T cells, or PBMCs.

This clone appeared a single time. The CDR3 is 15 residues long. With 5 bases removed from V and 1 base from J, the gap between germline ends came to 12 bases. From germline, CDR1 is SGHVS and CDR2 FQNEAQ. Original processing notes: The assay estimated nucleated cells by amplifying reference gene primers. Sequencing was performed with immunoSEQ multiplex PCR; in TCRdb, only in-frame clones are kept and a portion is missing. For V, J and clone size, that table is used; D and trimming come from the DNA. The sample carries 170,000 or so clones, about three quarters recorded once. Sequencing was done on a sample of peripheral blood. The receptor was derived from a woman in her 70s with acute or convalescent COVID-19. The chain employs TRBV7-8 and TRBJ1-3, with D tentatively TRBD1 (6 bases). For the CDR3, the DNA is TGTGCCAGCAGCGCCCCCGGGACATCTGGAAACACCATATATTTT. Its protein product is CASSAPGTSGNTIYF.